This TCR beta chain is from a study of naive and memory T cell subsets. General observations from the study: TCR counts from RNA may reflect activation-linked expression changes.

An equimolar mix of two oligonucleotides served as the beta constant-region primer for TRBC1 and TRBC2. The ligated cDNA underwent four PCR rounds using SP2 and nested alpha and beta constant-region primers. Ligation attached a single-stranded oligonucleotide with a 12-nucleotide UMI and the SP2 primer to the cDNA 3' end. TCRdb reprocessed the UMI-ligation and nested PCR reads with MiXCR, giving one entry per CDR3 protein. The profile shows tens of thousands of distinct CDR3 sequences, roughly 9.6% of them singletons. By share, this clonotype ranks as medium-sized. Its antigen is as yet unknown. The germline CDR1 and CDR2 sequences are KGHDR and SFDVKD. Trimming took off 3 bases at V and 4 bases at J, with 14 bases between the two ends. This CDR3 has 15 amino acids.

The receptor was derived from a human donor in good health. Sequencing was carried out using central memory CD8+ T cells from blood. This chain connects TRBV24-1 to TRBJ1-1; no reliable D call. CDR3 sequence reads: CATSDTGKGITEAFF. The CDR3 region has the DNA TGTGCCACCAGTGATACTGGTAAAGGGATCACTGAAGCTTTCTTT.